The next 30 T cell receptor beta chains were all read from a single sample in a study of post-analysis software for immune sequencing data. General study points: About five TRBV segments were more frequent in patients than controls; TRBV5-6, TRBV5-1 and TRBV20-1 belonged to this group.

Tagging with unique molecular identifiers was a feature of the TCR beta cDNA libraries. A single record per CDR3 protein comes from TCRdb applying MiXCR to the PCR reads. This table holds 150,000 to 200,000 distinct CDR3 sequences, over 25% found once. What these receptors recognize is not known. Sequences were obtained from blood. The origin of the receptors is a girl aged 10-17 years with multiple sclerosis.

A few counts support this clonotype. The rearrangement uses TRBV29-1 and TRBJ2-5; D not certain. CDR1 SQVTM and CDR2 ANQGSEA come from the germline V gene. The CDR3 covers 10 residues. Between the trimmed V and J ends, which lost 6 bases and 2 bases, there was a span of 4 bases. The CDR3 here is CSVSQETQYF. CDR3 DNA: TGCAGCGTGTCACAAGAGACCCAGTACTTC.

There are a few counts of this clonotype. The chain couples TRBV7-3 to TRBJ2-5, with 10 bases lining up with TRBD2. Germline CDR1 SGHTA, CDR2 FQGTGA. Trimming at V came to 2 bases and at J to 3 bases, leaving 6 bases not matched to a gene. The CDR3 extends over 16 amino acids. CDR3 sequence (DNA): TGTGCCAGCAGCTTAGGGACTAGCGCAAAAGAAGAGACCCAGTACTTC. It translates to CASSLGTSAKEETQYF.

In this sample, this clonotype turned up a few times. V usage is TRBV20-1 and J usage is TRBJ2-2; tentative D call: TRBD1 (6 bases). Germline values: CDR1 DFQATT, CDR2 SNEGSKA (reference sequence). Trimming shortened V by 3 bases and J by 4 bases, and 18 bases separated the two germline ends. The CDR3 totals 16 residues. In DNA form, the CDR3 reads TGCAGTGCTAGGGGACATGGGGCGGAACCCACCGGGGAGCTGTTTTTT. Translating gives CSARGHGAEPTGELFF.

This clonotype was seen once. Since a much larger clone is just one base distant, this may be a read error. The chain's CDR3 is CAGTLWGSYNEQFF. The DNA for the CDR3 is TGTGCCGGCACCTTATGGGGCTCCTACAATGAGCAGTTCTTC. V usage is TRBV12-3 or TRBV12-4 and J usage is TRBJ2-1; D ambiguous. V was pared by 11 bases and J by 0 bases, with 14 bases between. This CDR3 contains 14 residues.

The chain uses TRBV7-2 and TRBJ2-3; TRBD1 is a possible D gene (6 bases). Germline V gene lookup returns CDR1 SGHTA and CDR2 FQGNSA. The CDR3 has 16 residues. Trimming took 1 base from V and 8 from J, leaving 19 bases between them. DNA of the CDR3: TGTGCCAGCAGCTTAGGATACAGGGCGAGAGTGGGTACGCAGTATTTT. Its translation: CASSLGYRARVGTQYF. The full variable domain, rest sourced from reference TRBV7-2 and TRBJ2-3, is GAGVSQSPSNKVTEKGKDVELRCDPISGHTALYWYRQSLGQGLEFLIYFQGNSAPDKSGLPSDRFSAERTGGSVSTLTIQRTQQEDSAVYLCASSLGYRARVGTQYFGPGTRLTVL.

Ten or more counts support this clonotype. The chain recombines TRBV11-2 with TRBJ2-7; the D gene is possibly TRBD2 (5 bases). CDR3 length equals 13 residues. CDR1 SGHAT and CDR2 FQNNGV come from the germline V gene. Trimming took 1 base from V and 4 from J, leaving 8 bases between them. CDR3 sequence: CASSLAGWYEQYF. The CDR3 nucleotides are TGTGCCAGCAGCTTAGCGGGATGGTACGAGCAGTACTTC.

The rearrangement joins TRBV14 to TRBJ2-7, with 7 positions matching TRBD1. The germline CDR1 and CDR2 sequences are SGHDN and FVKESK. With V trimmed by 3 bases and J by 2 bases, 7 bases remained unmatched. There are 15 residues in the CDR3. The chain's CDR3 is CASSHPGQSTYEQYF. In DNA, the CDR3 is TGTGCCAGCAGCCATCCGGGACAGAGCACCTACGAGCAGTACTTC.

As concerns this clonotype: This may be a read error: a much more frequent sequence differs by one nucleotide. The J gene is TRBJ2-5, the V gene TRBV12-3 or TRBV12-4, with D unresolved. The J call is doubtful: the DNA matches TRBJ2-7 better. The CDR3 consists of 14 residues. The CDR3 coding sequence is TGTACCAGCAGTCAGGACGTAGGATTCTACGAGCAGTACTTC. Residues: CTSSQDVGFYEQYF.

The V and J genes are TRBV28 and TRBJ1-1, with a possible D match to TRBD1 (6 bases). The CDR3 runs 17 residues. The ends were cut back, 4 bases at V and 2 bases at J, with 20 bases in the middle. Germline CDR1 and CDR2: MDHEN and SYDVKM. The CDR3 loop reads CASSSPSIGTSNTEAFF. The CDR3 DNA reads TGTGCCAGCAGTTCTCCTTCTATCGGGACATCAAACACTGAAGCTTTCTTT.

This clonotype was recorded at least ten times. The rearrangement links TRBV6-2 or TRBV6-3 to TRBJ2-1, with D tentatively TRBD2 (7 bases). This CDR3 comprises 16 residues. CDR1 and CDR2 (germline): MNHEY, SVGEGT. The V end lost 5 bases, the J end lost 0 bases, and 14 bases lay between the germline ends. CDR3 coding DNA: TGTGCCAGCAGTCAGGGGACTATCCTCTCCTACAATGAGCAGTTCTTC. It specifies CASSQGTILSYNEQFF.

Notes on this clonotype: This could be a read error, since a much larger clone is one nucleotide away. The chain combines TRBV30 with TRBJ2-1, with 9 nucleotides matching TRBD1. This CDR3 is 13 amino acids long. With V trimmed by 8 bases and J by 9 bases, 11 bases remained unmatched. The germline V gene has CDR1 GTSNPN and CDR2 SVGIG (reference sequence). The DNA of the CDR3 is TGTGCCCGGCGGGACAGGGCCGACTGTGAGCAGTTCTTC. Amino acids: CARRDRADCEQFF.

In this sample, this clonotype turned up many times. Written as DNA, the CDR3 is TGTGCCAGCAGTTTAGTACTAGCGGGAGGGGATGAGCAGTTCTTC. Its protein product is CASSLVLAGGDEQFF. The chain links TRBV12-3 or TRBV12-4 to TRBJ2-1; 13 bases map to TRBD2. The V and J ends lost 1 base and 8 bases, in that order; junction bases with no gene match: 2. The CDR3 totals 15 residues.

This clonotype was seen repeatedly, ten times or more. The chain is built from TRBV29-1 and TRBJ2-7; D is undetermined. Germline-derived CDR1 and CDR2 are SQVTM and ANQGSEA. This CDR3 region has 10 residues. Trimming stripped 6 bases from V and 5 bases from J, with 8 bases between. This CDR3 is CSVVEHEQYF. The CDR3 DNA reads TGCAGCGTCGTAGAACACGAGCAGTACTTC.

The chain joins TRBV28 to TRBJ1-5, with no clear D. The CDR3 contains 12 residues. Germline V gives CDR1 MDHEN, CDR2 SYDVKM. Deletions cut 6 bases from V and 9 bases from J, with 12 bases between. CDR3 sequence: CASSPIVLPQHF. CDR3 sequence (DNA): TGTGCCAGCAGCCCAATTGTGCTGCCCCAGCATTTT.

This chain links TRBV29-1 with TRBJ2-2; no clear D. The CDR3 extends over 11 amino acids. V was cut by 6 bases and J by 5 bases, with 7 bases left in between. Germline CDR1 SQVTM, CDR2 ANQGSEA. The CDR3 region has the DNA TGCAGCGTCCCCGGGACCGGGGAGCTGTTTTTT. This translates into CSVPGTGELFF.

As concerns this clonotype: This may be a read error: a much more frequent sequence differs by one nucleotide. This rearrangement joins TRBV27 to TRBJ1-4; D is possibly TRBD1 (6 bases). The CDR3 runs 15 residues. In germline, CDR1 is MNHEY, CDR2 SMNVEV (reference sequence). The CDR3 DNA reads as TGTGCCAGCAGTTTACAGGGGAGAACTAATGAAAAACCGTTTTTT. This sequence encodes CASSLQGRTNEKPFF.

As regards this clonotype: One end of the junction is discordant with germline, which a read error may explain. The chain uses TRBV12-3 or TRBV12-4 and TRBJ2-1; a weak D match, TRBD2 (6 bases). The CDR3 totals 14 residues. CDR3 sequence: CAGSLEGGASEQFF. The DNA for the CDR3 is TGTGCCGGCAGTTTAGAAGGCGGGGCCTCCGAGCAGTTCTTC.

This clonotype appeared a few times. The chain is built from TRBV5-1 and TRBJ1-2; no clear D gene. This CDR3 is built from 15 residues. Germline CDR1 reads SGHRS; CDR2 reads YFSETQ. V lost 0 bases and J 5 bases, leaving 14 bases between the germline ends. This CDR3 is CASSLELETAYGYTF. As DNA, the CDR3 is TGCGCCAGCAGCTTGGAATTGGAGACGGCTTATGGCTACACCTTC. The variable domain in full, completed from reference TRBV5-1 and TRBJ1-2, reads KAGVTQTPRYLIKTRGQQVTLSCSPISGHRSVSWYQQTPGQGLQFLFEYFSETQRNKGNFPGRFSGRQFSNSRSEMNVSTLELGDSALYLCASSLELETAYGYTFGSGTRLTVV.

This clonotype was observed a handful of times. The chain has TRBV6-6 and TRBJ1-2; D remains unclear. This CDR3 contains 14 residues. Germline CDR1 MNHNY, CDR2 SVGAGI (reference sequence). Between the trimmed V and J ends, which lost 5 bases and 2 bases, there was a span of 12 bases. CDR3 loop: CASSPIDTNYGYTF. CDR3 DNA: TGTGCCAGCAGTCCAATCGACACAAACTATGGCTACACCTTC.

This clonotype was seen many times. The chain recombines TRBV29-1 with TRBJ1-2; D is possibly TRBD1 (6 bases). CDR1 is SQVTM and CDR2 is ANQGSEA in the germline V gene. This CDR3 spans 16 amino acids. The V and J ends lost 3 bases and 1 base respectively, with 18 bases between them. For the CDR3, the DNA is TGCAGCGTTGAGGGGGCCAGGGGAGCTGATAACTATGGCTACACCTTC. This translates into CSVEGARGADNYGYTF.

On this clonotype: It may be a read error: a sequence one base away is much more abundant. The chain combines TRBV5-6 with TRBJ2-5; 9 positions match TRBD1. The DNA end favors TRBJ2-7, so the J call may be wrong. The CDR3 consists of 13 residues. Germline assignment: CDR1 SGHDT and CDR2 YYEEEE. This CDR3 is CASSMDRGGEQYF. CDR3 bases: TGTGCCAGCAGCATGGACAGGGGAGGCGAGCAGTACTTC.

This clonotype was detected a few times. The CDR3 loop reads CASSRLSGSSYNEQFF. CDR3 coding DNA: TGTGCCAGCTCACGGCTTAGCGGTAGCTCCTACAATGAGCAGTTCTTC. The rearrangement links TRBV18 to TRBJ2-1; D possibly corresponds to TRBD2 (6 bases). Trimming stripped 4 bases from V and 0 bases from J, with 13 bases between. The length of the CDR3 is 16 residues. Germline V gene sequence: CDR1 KGHSH, CDR2 LQKENI.

This clonotype came up many times. V is TRBV10-2 and J is TRBJ1-2, with no clear D. This CDR3 spans 11 amino acids. Trimming pared 3 bases from V and 3 bases from J, leaving 2 bases between. The germline CDR1 and CDR2 sequences are WSHSY and SAAADI. CDR3 region: CASSDHYGYTF. CDR3 sequence (DNA): TGCGCCAGCAGTGATCACTATGGCTACACCTTC.

This chain uses TRBV25-1 with TRBJ1-5; D remains ambiguous. The CDR3 is made up of 14 amino acids. The V end lost 4 bases, the J end lost 3 bases, and 10 bases lay between the germline ends. Germline V gives CDR1 MGHDK, CDR2 SYGVNS. The chain's CDR3 is CASSGYSTNQPQHF. The CDR3 region has the DNA TGTGCCAGCAGTGGATACAGTACCAATCAGCCCCAGCATTTT.

This clonotype has a handful of counts. This rearrangement joins TRBV7-8 to TRBJ1-1; the match to TRBD1 covers 8 bases. Trimming at V came to 5 bases and at J to 4 bases, leaving 12 bases not matched to a gene. Germline V gene data show CDR1 as SGHVS and CDR2 as FQNEAQ. This CDR3 is built from 16 residues. The CDR3 here is CASSTRQGKGFTEAFF. DNA of the CDR3: TGTGCCAGCAGCACCCGACAGGGGAAGGGATTCACTGAAGCTTTCTTT.

The chain joins TRBV4-2 to TRBJ1-2; tentative D call: TRBD1 (5 bases). In germline, CDR1 is LGHNA, CDR2 YNFKEQ. Trimming left V 1 base short and J 3 bases short, with 15 bases between. The CDR3 is 16 residues long. The CDR3 DNA reads as TGTGCCAGCAGCCAAGGGTCGGTCCCGGGGGACTATGGCTACACCTTC. Translated: CASSQGSVPGDYGYTF.

This clonotype was detected ten times or more. The V call is TRBV4-1, the J call TRBJ2-5; no reliable D call. Looked up from germline, CDR1 is MGHRA and CDR2 is YSYEKL. Trimming shortened V by 0 bases and J by 0 bases, and 8 bases separated the two germline ends. The CDR3 extends over 15 amino acids. CDR3 DNA sequence: TGCGCCAGCAGCCAAGATCGCGCTGACCAAGAGACCCAGTACTTC. This gives the protein CASSQDRADQETQYF.

This clonotype has ten or more counts. V gene TRBV7-6 combines with J gene TRBJ2-7; a possible D gene is TRBD2 (5 bases). Germline assignment: CDR1 SGHVS and CDR2 FNYEAQ. The CDR3 consists of 12 residues. Trimming shortened V by 4 bases and J by 9 bases, and 13 bases separated the two germline ends. Written as DNA, the CDR3 is TGTGCCAGCAGCTCGATTGAGCGGATGCAGTACTTC. It yields the protein CASSSIERMQYF.

On this clonotype itself: A single base separates this from a much larger clone, so it may be a read error. The V call is TRBV29-1, the J call TRBJ2-7; D is tentatively TRBD1 or TRBD2 (5 bases each). Germline V gene sequence: CDR1 SQVTM, CDR2 ANQGSEA. This CDR3 contains 14 residues. The ends were cut back, 6 bases at V and 5 bases at J, with 20 bases in the middle. Here the CDR3 reads CSVHEGPRRHEQYF. CDR3 sequence (DNA): TGCAGCGTCCACGAGGGACCCAGGCGCCACGAGCAGTACTTC.

In this sample, this clonotype turned up a few times. The rearrangement links TRBV9 to TRBJ2-1; D not certain. Germline assignment: CDR1 SGDLS and CDR2 YYNGEE. The CDR3 is 16 residues long. The V end lost 0 bases, the J end lost 2 bases, and 12 bases lay between the germline ends. The CDR3, as DNA: TGTGCCAGCAGCGTAGATGATAAGAAGGCCTACAATGAGCAGTTCTTC. Translating it yields CASSVDDKKAYNEQFF.